The 25 T cell receptor beta chains given below trace back to one sample, sequenced in a study of regulatory T cells in long-lasting Graves disease (dated by TCRdb to the early 2020s). The time point label on this specimen signifies: newly diagnosed GD, antithyroid drugs for less than 3 months. For both TCR sequencing and RNA sequencing, RNA was extracted from PBMCs in TRIzol. The library was prepared using multiplex PCR. TCRdb lists the instrument as Illumina HiSeq 4000. TCR beta libraries were built with iRepertoire HTBI primers and Arm-PCR amplification of CDR3 regions. TCRdb reworked the public reads: Q25 trimming with fastp, MiXCR clone assembly, productive beta chains retained. Identical CDR3 proteins give one entry, which carries the most common genes and DNA. The sample records around 360,000 distinct CDR3 sequences, roughly 17% of which are singletons. The ten top clones hold 20% to 25% of the sample.

These data were also reused for a study on T cells in Graves' hyperthyroidism and ophthalmopathy.

The sequencing here drew on peripheral blood mononuclear cells (PBMCs), taken at new diagnosis, from a patient treated with antithyroid drugs. These receptors all come from a woman between 18 and 29 years old with Graves disease. Donor details come from another sample of the same person, matched by shared clones.

This clonotype appeared once. V is TRBV28 and J is TRBJ2-2; weak D call: TRBD1 (5 bases). The CDR3 has 15 amino acids. V was pared by 5 bases and J by 6 bases, with 16 bases between. Germline loops: CDR1 MDHEN, CDR2 SYDVKM. CDR3 in amino acids: CASSPRQRLAGELFF. CDR3 in DNA: TGTGCCAGCAGTCCGAGACAGCGTCTGGCCGGGGAGCTGTTTTTT.

The table lists this clonotype with many counts. The chain couples TRBV3-1 to TRBJ2-2; 7 bases agree with TRBD2. Trimming took 6 bases from V and 0 from J; bases not matched to a gene: 7. CDR1 is LGHDT, CDR2 YNNKEL, per germline (reference sequence). This CDR3 has 16 amino acids. The CDR3 DNA reads as TGTGCCAGCAGTCGCTACGGGGGGACGAACACCGGGGAGCTGTTTTTT. Its translation: CASSRYGGTNTGELFF.

Of note for this clonotype: A much larger clonotype is one base distant, so this may be a read error. The V call is TRBV6-5, the J call TRBJ2-3; perhaps TRBD1 as D (6 bases). V dropped 4 bases and J dropped 5 bases, with 13 bases sitting between them. The V gene's germline CDR1 is MNHEY and CDR2 SVGAGI. The CDR3 runs 14 residues. The CDR3 here is CASSSGDDIDTQYF. CDR3 coding DNA: TGTGCCAGCAGTTCAGGGGATGACATAGATACGCAGTATTTT.

This clonotype was found a few times. The chain combines TRBV18 with TRBJ1-5, with D perhaps TRBD1 (6 bases). CDR1 is KGHSH and CDR2 is LQKENI in the germline V gene. The CDR3 covers 12 residues. V was cut by 2 bases and J by 12 bases, with 11 bases left in between. Here the CDR3 reads CASSPTDRIQHF. In DNA, the CDR3 is TGTGCCAGCTCACCAACAGACAGGATCCAGCATTTT. The full variable domain, with the rest looked up from reference TRBV18 and TRBJ1-5, is NAGVMQNPRHLVRRRGQEARLRCSPMKGHSHVYWYRQLPEEGLKFMVYLQKENIIDESGMPKERFSAEFPKEGPSILRIQQVVRGDSAAYFCASSPTDRIQHFGDGTRLSIL.

This chain links TRBV19 with TRBJ1-4, with TRBD1 identical over 11 bases. The germline V gene encodes CDR1 LNHDA and CDR2 SQIVND (reference sequence). The V gene end was trimmed by 5 bases and the J gene end by 0 bases; junction bases not matched to a gene: 8. The CDR3 runs to 18 residues. Here the CDR3 reads CASSSWTGGASTNEKLFF. For the CDR3, the DNA is TGTGCCAGTAGTTCCTGGACAGGGGGCGCCTCAACTAATGAAAAACTGTTTTTT.

In this sample, this clonotype turned up many times. The chain recombines TRBV7-2 with TRBJ1-2; 11 bases match TRBD1. J lost 5 bases, V lost 1 base, and 3 bases had no gene match. CDR3 length equals 15 residues. Germline CDR1 SGHTA, CDR2 FQGNSA. CDR3 protein: CASSLDGTGGYGYTF. The CDR3 nucleotides are TGTGCCAGCAGCTTAGATGGGACAGGGGGTTATGGCTACACCTTC.

This clonotype was picked up many times. The rearrangement links TRBV7-9 to TRBJ2-7; 11 bases align to TRBD2. The CDR3 runs to 20 residues. The germline V gene has CDR1 SEHNR and CDR2 FQNEAQ (reference sequence). The trim removed 0 bases at V and 1 base at J, leaving 14 bases unmatched. The CDR3, as DNA: TGTGCCAGCAGCTTAGCGCCTCGCCTAGCGGGAGGAGTTCGATCCTACGAGCAGTACTTC. This encodes CASSLAPRLAGGVRSYEQYF.

V is TRBV11-2 and J is TRBJ1-2, with a tentative D call TRBD1 (6 bases). The CDR3 runs 18 residues. The germline V and J ends were trimmed by 4 bases and 7 bases, with 28 bases remaining between them. Germline CDR1 is SGHAT and CDR2 is FQNNGV. The CDR3 here is CASSSPREGGGARGGYTF. CDR3 coding DNA: TGTGCCAGCAGCTCCCCAAGGGAAGGAGGGGGGGCGCGGGGTGGCTACACCTTC.

This clonotype has at least ten counts. The chain carries TRBV29-1 and TRBJ2-1; no definite D call. This CDR3 has 14 amino acids. Germline CDR1 and CDR2: SQVTM and ANQGSEA. V lost 4 bases and J lost 0, with 10 bases in between. For the CDR3, the DNA is TGCAGCGTTGCCTGGATCAGCTCCTACAATGAGCAGTTCTTC. Translating it yields CSVAWISSYNEQFF.

The table lists this clonotype with a few counts. The rearrangement uses TRBV15 and TRBJ1-3, with D perhaps TRBD1 (5 bases). The CDR3 totals 15 residues. Germline CDR1 is LNHNV and CDR2 is YYDKDF (reference sequence). V was shortened by 0 bases and J by 4 bases, with 10 bases between the two germline ends. In DNA form, the CDR3 reads TGTGCCACCAGCAGAGATCAGGGTGCAGGAAACACCATATATTTT. Translation gives CATSRDQGAGNTIYF.

The chain couples TRBV4-3 to TRBJ2-5, with 7 bases aligning to TRBD2. CDR3 length equals 15 residues. J lost 4 bases, V lost 4 bases, and 9 bases had no gene match. Germline-derived CDR1 and CDR2 are LGHNA and YSLEER. CDR3 coding DNA: TGCGCCAGCAGCCGGAGCGGGGAGAATAGAGAGACCCAGTACTTC. Translating gives CASSRSGENRETQYF.

This clonotype has ten or more counts. V gene TRBV28 combines with J gene TRBJ2-7; D gene ambiguous. Between the trimmed V and J ends, which lost 5 bases and 3 bases, there was a span of 11 bases. CDR1 and CDR2 from the germline V gene are MDHEN and SYDVKM. CDR3 length: 13 residues. CDR3 sequence reads: CASSPTLFYEQYF. The CDR3 nucleotides read TGTGCCAGCAGTCCCACGCTGTTCTACGAGCAGTACTTC.

This clonotype appeared a few times. The gene calls are TRBV20-1 and TRBJ2-7; tentatively, D is TRBD1 (5 bases). CDR3 length equals 13 residues. The germline V gene encodes CDR1 DFQATT and CDR2 SNEGSKA (reference sequence). Trimming cost V 6 bases and J 3 bases, with 15 bases left between them. CDR3 protein: CSATYKGLYEQYF. CDR3 DNA: TGCAGTGCAACTTATAAGGGGCTCTACGAGCAGTACTTC.

This clonotype was counted only a few times. A much larger clonotype is one base distant, so this may be a read error. V is TRBV5-4 and J is TRBJ2-7, with a weak D call TRBD1 (6 bases). The CDR3 extends over 17 amino acids. CDR1 is SGHNT and CDR2 is YYREEE in the germline V gene (reference sequence). Deletions cut 3 bases from V and 0 bases from J, with 19 bases between. The CDR3: CASSSTQVTGPSYEQYF. CDR3 nucleotides: TGTGCCAGCAGCTCCACTCAAGTGACAGGACCCTCCTACGAGCAGTACTTC.

In its sample, this clonotype was seen many times. V is TRBV7-9 and J is TRBJ2-5, with D hard to call. This CDR3 is 14 amino acids long. V lost 2 bases and J lost 2, with 9 bases in between. CDR1 SEHNR and CDR2 FQNEAQ come from the germline V gene (reference sequence). This CDR3 is CASSLRAEQETQYF. The CDR3 nucleotides read TGTGCCAGCAGCTTACGCGCAGAGCAAGAGACCCAGTACTTC.

This clonotype was counted ten times or more. The chain links TRBV30 to TRBJ2-7, with D possibly being TRBD1 (5 bases). The CDR3 has 11 residues. Trimming cost V 3 bases and J 6 bases, with 9 bases left between them. Germline assignment: CDR1 GTSNPN and CDR2 SVGIG (reference sequence). DNA for the CDR3: TGTGCCTGGAGCAGGGCGGCCGAGCAGTACTTC. This translates into CAWSRAAEQYF.

This clonotype was observed a handful of times. V usage is TRBV19 and J usage is TRBJ2-7; D remains ambiguous. The V end was cut by 6 bases, the J end by 6 bases, with 12 bases between. Germline CDR1 and CDR2: LNHDA and SQIVND (reference sequence). The CDR3 extends over 12 amino acids. The CDR3: CASRGSRGEQYF. The CDR3 coding sequence is TGTGCCAGTAGGGGGTCCCGCGGCGAGCAGTACTTC.

In this sample, this clonotype turned up many times. The CDR3 DNA sequence: TGTGCCAGCAGCTTACATCTGAACACTGAAGCTTTCTTT. Translating it yields CASSLHLNTEAFF. J is TRBJ1-1 and V is TRBV7-6, with no clear D. Germline CDR1 is SGHVS and CDR2 is FNYEAQ. Trimming pared 2 bases from V and 0 bases from J, leaving 4 bases between. The CDR3 has 13 residues. Filled out from reference TRBV7-6 and TRBJ1-1, the complete variable domain reads GAGVSQSPRYKVTKRGQDVALRCDPISGHVSLYWYRQALGQGPEFLTYFNYEAQQDKSGLPNDRFSAERPEGSISTLTIQRTEQRDSAMYRCASSLHLNTEAFFGQGTRLTVV.

For this clonotype: A read error may explain this, as a much larger clone is one base away. The rearrangement uses TRBV18 and TRBJ1-2; D is possibly TRBD1 (5 bases). Trimming pared 2 bases from V and 5 bases from J, leaving 12 bases between. The CDR3 is 14 amino acids. Germline values: CDR1 KGHSH, CDR2 LQKENI. CDR3 amino acids: CASSPAGRSYGYTF. CDR3 in DNA: TGTGCCAGCTCACCAGCGGGGCGGTCTTATGGCTACACCTTC. Complete variable domain (other parts from reference TRBV18 and TRBJ1-2): NAGVMQNPRHLVRRRGQEARLRCSPMKGHSHVYWYRQLPEEGLKFMVYLQKENIIDESGMPKERFSAEFPKEGPSILRIQQVVRGDSAAYFCASSPAGRSYGYTFGSGTRLTVV.

This clonotype was picked up many times. The J gene is TRBJ2-3, the V gene TRBV6-5; perhaps TRBD2 as D (6 bases). The V gene's germline CDR1 is MNHEY and CDR2 SVGAGI. The CDR3 is 16 residues long. V was pared by 0 bases and J by 2 bases, with 12 bases between. CDR3 bases: TGTGCCAGCAGTTACTCATGGGCGGACTACACAGATACGCAGTATTTT. Translating it yields CASSYSWADYTDTQYF.

This clonotype was counted once. Because it lacks the conserved phenylalanine or tryptophan at the end, this CDR3 is likely a read error. The rearrangement joins TRBV19 to TRBJ1-2, with TRBD1 matching 9 bases. The CDR3 is 14 amino acids. With V trimmed by 6 bases and J by 2 bases, 4 bases remained unmatched. Germline CDR1 and CDR2: LNHDA and SQIVND (reference sequence). The CDR3 reads CASSPDRGNYGYTL. The CDR3 coding sequence is TGTGCCAGTAGCCCGGACAGGGGCAACTATGGCTACACCCTC.

A single count supports this clonotype. A read error may explain this, as a much larger clone is one base away. The CDR3 DNA reads TGCAGTGCTGCCGATGGCGGTATGGAGACCCAGTACTTC. Amino acids: CSAADGGMETQYF. This chain connects TRBV20-1 to TRBJ2-5; D remains ambiguous. The CDR3 totals 13 residues. Germline V gives CDR1 DFQATT, CDR2 SNEGSKA (reference sequence). The germline V and J ends were trimmed by 5 bases and 5 bases, with 15 bases remaining between them.

This clonotype was recorded many times. CDR3 protein: CASSTGGQGPDTQYF. CDR3 in DNA: TGTGCCAGCAGCACGGGGGGACAGGGCCCAGATACGCAGTATTTT. The chain links TRBV28 to TRBJ2-3, with TRBD1 matching 9 bases. The CDR3 spans 15 residues. The germline V gene encodes CDR1 MDHEN and CDR2 SYDVKM. With 6 bases clipped from V and 4 bases from J, the junction kept 8 bases outside the gene matches.

The rearrangement joins TRBV6-1 to TRBJ1-4, with 7 positions matching TRBD1. The CDR3 is made up of 14 amino acids. Germline values: CDR1 MNHNS, CDR2 SASEGT. V lost 8 bases and J lost 8; bases outside the gene matches: 11. The chain's CDR3 is CASSTGVSGEKLFF. The CDR3 nucleotides read TGTGCCAGCTCCACAGGGGTTTCCGGGGAAAAACTGTTTTTT.

This clonotype has at least ten counts. This rearrangement joins TRBV5-1 to TRBJ2-1, with no clear D. The CDR3 spans 18 residues. Looked up from germline, CDR1 is SGHRS and CDR2 is YFSETQ. Deletions cut 5 bases from V and 0 bases from J, with 21 bases between. CDR3 coding DNA: TGCGCCAGCAGTAAATTTCCCGAGGCTTTCAGCTCCTACAATGAGCAGTTCTTC. It is translated as CASSKFPEAFSSYNEQFF.